The source of this T cell receptor beta chain is a study of blood T cell repertoires in COVID-19. Participants, roughly 18 to 89 years old, spanned about two dozen US areas. Cohorts were based on clinical histories the participants reported. Authors' processing steps: Amplification of reference gene primers provided the estimated nucleated cell counts. Libraries were prepared by immunoSEQ multiplex PCR; TCRdb keeps only in-frame clonotypes and omits some of them. V, J and clone size are those of that table, while D and trimming were read from the DNA. The table includes about 250,000 clones, 87% detected once. The sample consisted of PBMCs or T cells enriched from blood (not recorded which). This receptor was identified in a woman in her twenties or thirties with acute COVID-19.

The CDR3 sequence is CASSLSGFTEAFF. CDR3 nucleotides: TGTGCCAGCAGCTTATCGGGGTTCACTGAAGCTTTCTTT. V gene TRBV7-9 combines with J gene TRBJ1-1; D unclear. Germline CDR1 SEHNR, CDR2 FQNEAQ (reference sequence). This CDR3 spans 13 amino acids. Trimming took 2 bases from V and 4 from J, leaving 8 bases between them.